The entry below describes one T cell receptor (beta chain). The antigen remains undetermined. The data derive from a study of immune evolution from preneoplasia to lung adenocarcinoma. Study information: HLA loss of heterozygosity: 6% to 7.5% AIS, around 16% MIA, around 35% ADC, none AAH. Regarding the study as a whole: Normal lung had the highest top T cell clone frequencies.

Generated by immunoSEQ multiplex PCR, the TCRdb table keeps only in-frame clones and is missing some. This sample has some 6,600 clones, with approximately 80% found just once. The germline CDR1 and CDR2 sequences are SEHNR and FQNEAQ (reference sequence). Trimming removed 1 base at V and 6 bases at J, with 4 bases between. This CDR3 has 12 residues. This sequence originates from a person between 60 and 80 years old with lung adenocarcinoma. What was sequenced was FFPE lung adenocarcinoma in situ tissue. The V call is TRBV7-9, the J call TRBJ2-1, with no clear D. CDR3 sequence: CASSLEGNEQFF. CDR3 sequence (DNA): TGTGCCAGCAGCTTAGAGGGCAATGAGCAGTTCTTC.